This TCR beta chain was found in a study of early T cells in non-severe SARS-CoV-2 infection. Germline assignment: CDR1 SGHRS and CDR2 YFSETQ. This CDR3 is 16 amino acids long. Losses at the gene ends were 0 bases for V and 5 bases for J; bases not matched to a gene: 4. TCRdb reprocessed the 5' RACE reads via MiXCR and lists one record per CDR3 protein. The table records about 61,000 distinct CDR3 sequences, 10% to 13% of them present only once. The receptor's source is an adult who was a healthcare worker with PCR-confirmed SARS-CoV-2 infection or an uninfected control (not recorded which). Material for sequencing was whole blood. This chain uses TRBV5-1 with TRBJ2-1; 11 positions match TRBD2. CDR3 DNA sequence: TGCGCCAGCAGCTTGGGCGGACTAGCGGGCAACAATGAGCAGTTCTTC. Its translation: CASSLGGLAGNNEQFF.